The 26 T cell receptor beta chains below all came from one sample that was sequenced in a study of cytomegalovirus exposure and HLA in healthy donors. With 60 Vbeta and 13 Jbeta primers, the PCR was carried out. TCRdb's copy holds only in-frame clones and misses some; the assay was immunoSEQ multiplex PCR. The sample gives around 190,000 clones, around 77% of which show up once; 1.6% is in the top ten. Sequenced material: PBMCs. The source is a woman aged 18-30 years in good health and CMV-seronegative.

The chain recombines TRBV19 with TRBJ2-3, with 12 bases lining up with TRBD2. This CDR3 is built from 16 residues. Germline loops: CDR1 LNHDA, CDR2 SQIVND (reference sequence). The junction had 2 bases not matched to a gene; V was cut back by 2 bases and J by 2 bases. The chain's CDR3 is CASSITSGGFTDTQYF. DNA of the CDR3: TGTGCCAGTAGTATAACTAGCGGGGGGTTCACAGATACGCAGTATTTT.

CDR3 bases: TGTGCCAGTAGTCAAGAGACAGGATCCGGTAACTATGGCTACACCTTC. It translates to CASSQETGSGNYGYTF. V gene TRBV19 combines with J gene TRBJ1-2; a possible D gene is TRBD1 (6 bases). The ends were cut back, 5 bases at V and 1 base at J, with 17 bases in the middle. CDR1 and CDR2 (germline): LNHDA, SQIVND (reference sequence). This CDR3 contains 16 residues. Supplemented by reference TRBV19 and TRBJ1-2, the full variable domain reads DGGITQSPKYLFRKEGQNVTLSCEQNLNHDAMYWYRQDPGQGLRLIYYSQIVNDFQKGDIAEGYSVSREKKESFPLTVTSAQKNPTAFYLCASSQETGSGNYGYTFGSGTRLTVV.

The chain has TRBV29-1 and TRBJ2-3; D gene ambiguous. This CDR3 contains 14 residues. Germline CDR1 is SQVTM and CDR2 is ANQGSEA. V shed 4 bases and J shed 0 bases, with 11 bases lying between them. The CDR3 protein is CSVVVLQSTDTQYF. The CDR3 DNA reads as TGCAGCGTTGTTGTCTTACAGAGCACAGATACGCAGTATTTT.

Comments on this clone: At one boundary the junction diverges from the germline segment, which might be a read error. The rearrangement links TRBV7-9 to TRBJ2-3; D is unresolved. The CDR3 has 12 residues. Germline-derived CDR1 and CDR2 are SEHNR and FQNEAQ (reference sequence). CDR3 amino acids: CSSSFETDTQYF. CDR3 bases: TGTTCCAGCAGCTTCGAGACAGATACGCAGTATTTT.

The genes are TRBV5-4 and TRBJ2-1; D is ambiguous. With 0 bases removed from V and 5 bases from J, the gap between germline ends came to 9 bases. Germline CDR1 reads SGHNT; CDR2 reads YYREEE (reference sequence). The CDR3 extends over 14 amino acids. The CDR3 DNA reads TGTGCCAGCAGCTTGGGAGAGTCCCACAATGAGCAGTTCTTC. Its protein is CASSLGESHNEQFF.

This clone was picked up a small number of times. This chain connects TRBV29-1 to TRBJ1-1; D perhaps matches TRBD1 (5 bases). There are 11 residues in the CDR3. Germline CDR1 and CDR2: SQVTM and ANQGSEA. Trimming took off 5 bases at V and 1 base at J, with 5 bases between the two ends. The CDR3 loop reads CSVRGNTEAFF. CDR3 coding DNA: TGCAGCGTTAGGGGGAACACTGAAGCTTTCTTT.

The gene calls are TRBV27 and TRBJ2-3, with D maybe TRBD2 (6 bases). V dropped 8 bases and J dropped 7 bases, with 22 bases sitting between them. The CDR3 contains 15 residues. CDR1 MNHEY and CDR2 SMNVEV come from the germline V gene (reference sequence). CDR3 region: CASRDAGISTYTQYF. CDR3 sequence (DNA): TGTGCCAGCCGAGATGCGGGGATCTCCACCTATACGCAGTATTTT.

The chain combines TRBV7-2 with TRBJ2-3, with D tentatively TRBD2 (5 bases). V lost 3 bases to trimming and J lost 3 bases, with 7 bases between them. There are 13 residues in the CDR3. Per the germline V gene, CDR1 is SGHTA and CDR2 is FQGNSA. The CDR3 is CASSFSGTDTQYF. The CDR3 DNA sequence: TGTGCCAGCAGCTTTTCGGGGACAGATACGCAGTATTTT.

The CDR3 here is CASSFLGNYEQYF. The CDR3 DNA follows: TGTGCCAGCAGCTTTCTCGGGAACTACGAGCAGTACTTC. The chain is built from TRBV5-6 and TRBJ2-7, with D possibly being TRBD2 (5 bases). The CDR3 consists of 13 residues. The germline V gene encodes CDR1 SGHDT and CDR2 YYEEEE. With 2 bases removed from V and 3 bases from J, the gap between germline ends came to 9 bases.

This clone was observed a handful of times. The chain joins TRBV7-2 to TRBJ2-5; TRBD2 agrees at 7 bases. The CDR3 length is 15 residues. Germline CDR1 SGHTA, CDR2 FQGNSA. V shed 1 base, J shed 4 bases, and the junction held 6 bases outside the gene matches. CDR3 DNA sequence: TGTGCCAGCAGCTTAGAAGGCGGGAGAGGAGAGACCCAGTACTTC. Its translation is CASSLEGGRGETQYF.

The chain carries TRBV5-6 and TRBJ2-5; D is possibly TRBD2 (6 bases). The end of the DNA fits TRBJ2-7 better, so the J call may be wrong. Germline V lookup: CDR1 SGHDT, CDR2 YYEEEE. This CDR3 has 14 residues. The CDR3 region has the DNA TGTGCCAGCAGCTTTATGACTAGTCCGCTCGAGCAGTACTTC. Amino acid sequence: CASSFMTSPLEQYF.

V is TRBV11-2 and J is TRBJ2-3, with a tentative D call TRBD1 (5 bases). CDR3 length: 17 amino acids. Germline CDR1 and CDR2: SGHAT and FQNNGV. Trimming took 1 base from V and 3 from J, leaving 17 bases between them. The CDR3 DNA follows: TGTGCCAGCAGCTTAGCTTGGCAGGGTGAGAGTACAGATACGCAGTATTTT. Translation: CASSLAWQGESTDTQYF. Using reference TRBV11-2 and TRBJ2-3 for the parts outside the CDR3, the full variable domain is EAGVAQSPRYKIIEKRQSVAFWCNPISGHATLYWYQQILGQGPKLLIQFQNNGVVDDSQLPKDRFSAERLKGVDSTLKIQPAKLEDSAVYLCASSLAWQGESTDTQYFGPGTRLTVL.

The V call is TRBV18, the J call TRBJ1-3; possible D gene TRBD1, 5 bases. Trimming took 3 bases from V and 0 from J, leaving 9 bases between them. Germline V gives CDR1 KGHSH, CDR2 LQKENI. The CDR3 totals 15 residues. The CDR3 region has the DNA TGTGCCAGCTCACCTCAGGGACTCTCTGGAAACACCATATATTTT. This encodes CASSPQGLSGNTIYF.

This clone was counted a single time. CDR3 amino acids: CASSQGEGGNIYGYTF. The CDR3, as DNA: TGCGCCAGCAGCCAAGGGGAGGGCGGAAACATTTATGGCTACACCTTC. The chain recombines TRBV4-1 with TRBJ1-2, with D uncertain. Germline CDR1 MGHRA, CDR2 YSYEKL. The ends were cut back, 1 base at V and 5 bases at J, with 17 bases in the middle. CDR3 size: 16 residues.

V usage is TRBV18 and J usage is TRBJ1-2; weak D call: TRBD1 (5 bases). CDR3 length equals 18 residues. The germline CDR1 and CDR2 sequences are KGHSH and LQKENI. V was shortened by 2 bases and J by 3 bases, with 22 bases between the two germline ends. The CDR3 loop is CASSPVLVGGGSDYGYTF. DNA for the CDR3: TGTGCCAGCTCACCAGTCCTGGTAGGCGGGGGAAGCGACTATGGCTACACCTTC.

V usage is TRBV15 and J usage is TRBJ2-5, with 9 bases aligning to TRBD2. The germline CDR1 and CDR2 sequences are LNHNV and YYDKDF (reference sequence). The CDR3 extends over 18 amino acids. J was trimmed by 0 bases and V by 2 bases; bases with no gene match: 10. The CDR3 region has the DNA TGTGCCACCAGCAGAACACTGAACCTAGCGGGGCACCAAGAGACCCAGTACTTC. It translates to CATSRTLNLAGHQETQYF.

The chain carries TRBV7-3 and TRBJ2-5; maybe TRBD2 (7 bases). Trimming took off 4 bases at V and 5 bases at J, with 20 bases between the two ends. Germline lookup yields CDR1 SGHTA and CDR2 FQGTGA. The CDR3 is 16 amino acids. The chain's CDR3 is CASSSRGGGLGETQYF. Written as DNA, the CDR3 is TGTGCCAGCAGCTCGCGTGGGGGGGGGCTCGGGGAGACCCAGTACTTC.

This clone appeared a few times. The rearrangement uses TRBV7-9 and TRBJ1-1; D is ambiguous. The CDR3 totals 14 residues. Germline CDR1 is SEHNR and CDR2 is FQNEAQ (reference sequence). V lost 5 bases to trimming and J lost 2 bases, with 12 bases between them. CDR3: CASSRGNENTEAFF. The CDR3 DNA is TGTGCCAGCAGCCGAGGTAACGAAAACACTGAAGCTTTCTTT. Together with reference TRBV7-9 and TRBJ1-1, the CDR3 gives the full variable domain: DTGVSQNPRHKITKRGQNVTFRCDPISEHNRLYWYRQTLGQGPEFLTYFQNEAQLEKSRLLSDRFSAERPKGSFSTLEIQRTEQGDSAMYLCASSRGNENTEAFFGQGTRLTVV.

This chain connects TRBV9 to TRBJ2-7; 7 nucleotides line up with TRBD1. Germline V CDR1 and CDR2: SGDLS, YYNGEE. This CDR3 comprises 14 residues. V shed 4 bases, J shed 3 bases, and the junction held 7 bases outside the gene matches. The CDR3 coding sequence is TGTGCCAGCAGCCCGGGACAGTCTTTCTACGAGCAGTACTTC. It is translated as CASSPGQSFYEQYF. The entire variable domain, with the rest obtained from reference TRBV9 and TRBJ2-7, is as follows: DSGVTQTPKHLITATGQRVTLRCSPRSGDLSVYWYQQSLDQGLQFLIQYYNGEERAKGNILERFSAQQFPDLHSELNLSSLELGDSALYFCASSPGQSFYEQYFGPGTRLTVT.

V is TRBV30 and J is TRBJ2-1; 11 bases match TRBD2. The length of the CDR3 is 14 residues. V shed 5 bases, J shed 0 bases, and the junction held 0 bases outside the gene matches. In germline, CDR1 is GTSNPN, CDR2 SVGIG (reference sequence). CDR3 region: CAWGLAGSYNEQFF. CDR3 DNA: TGTGCCTGGGGACTAGCGGGCTCCTACAATGAGCAGTTCTTC.

V gene TRBV29-1 combines with J gene TRBJ2-5; D possibly corresponds to TRBD2 (5 bases). In germline, CDR1 is SQVTM, CDR2 ANQGSEA. The CDR3 is 12 residues long. V was cut by 4 bases and J by 5 bases, with 11 bases left in between. The DNA for the CDR3 is TGCAGCGTTGCCACAACGGGGGAGACCCAGTACTTC. Translation gives CSVATTGETQYF. The full variable domain, rest sourced from reference TRBV29-1 and TRBJ2-5, is SAVISQKPSRDICQRGTSLTIQCQVDSQVTMMFWYRQQPGQSLTLIATANQGSEATYESGFVIDKFPISRPNLTFSTLTVSNMSPEDSSIYLCSVATTGETQYFGPGTRLLVL.

This clone was counted a single time. Because the CDR3's place on the DNA is in doubt, the DNA is left out and the CDR3 is given as listed by TCRdb. This CDR3 is CASSTEVGTGTF. The rearrangement uses TRBV7-8 and TRBJ1-2; the DNA was not compared with TRBD1, the D call given in the table. In germline, CDR1 is SGHVS, CDR2 FQNEAQ. Inclusive of both ends, the CDR3 amounts to 12 amino acids.

The V gene is TRBV29-1, the J gene TRBJ2-6; TRBD1 matches at 8 bases. Trimming at V came to 1 base and at J to 0 bases, leaving 11 bases not matched to a gene. The CDR3 runs to 19 residues. Germline V lookup: CDR1 SQVTM, CDR2 ANQGSEA. The CDR3 sequence: CSVEGEPGGINSGANVLTF. As DNA, the CDR3 is TGCAGCGTTGAAGGGGAGCCAGGGGGCATTAACTCTGGGGCCAACGTCCTGACTTTC.

The chain couples TRBV6-1 to TRBJ1-5; D may be TRBD1 (5 bases). This CDR3 is 16 amino acids long. From germline, CDR1 is MNHNS and CDR2 SASEGT. V gave up 3 bases and J gave up 1 base, with 13 bases separating them. CDR3 nucleotides: TGTGCCAGCAGTGAGATGGCAGGGTCGAGCAATCAGCCCCAGCATTTT. Encoded protein: CASSEMAGSSNQPQHF.

This chain joins TRBV27 and TRBJ2-1, with 7 bases aligning to TRBD2. The germline gives CDR1 MNHEY, CDR2 SMNVEV (reference sequence). This CDR3 is 15 amino acids long. V trimming: 6 bases; J trimming: 6 bases; junction bases outside the gene matches: 11. The CDR3 coding sequence is TGTGCCAGCAGAACCACTAGCGTGACCTCCAATGAGCAGTTCTTC. Amino acids: CASRTTSVTSNEQFF.

The genes are TRBV5-1 and TRBJ1-6; D unresolved. The length of the CDR3 is 13 residues. CDR1 SGHRS and CDR2 YFSETQ come from the germline V gene. Trimming left V 0 bases short and J 8 bases short, with 6 bases between. The DNA for the CDR3 is TGCGCCAGCAGCTTGGAAGCGGATTCACCCCTCCACTTT. Protein sequence: CASSLEADSPLHF.